Sequencing of this T cell receptor beta chain was carried out in a study of T cells in Graves' hyperthyroidism and ophthalmopathy. Study context: Specimen type is peripheral blood, collected at initial diagnosis prior to any treatment.

RNA transcripts yielded amplified TCR beta CDR3 regions. The HTBI primer set was used in a first-round RT-PCR of the TCR CDR3. Each CDR3 protein is one row after TCRdb ran MiXCR on the multiplex PCR reads. This table has hundreds of thousands of distinct CDR3 sequences, roughly 21% appearing once. This clonotype was detected a few times. CDR1 and CDR2 (germline): DFQATT, SNEGSKA (reference sequence). V lost 4 bases and J 5 bases, leaving 15 bases between the germline ends. The CDR3 covers 13 residues. This sequence originates from a man aged 40-50 years with Graves' ophthalmopathy. The sample taken for sequencing was blood. This chain joins TRBV20-1 and TRBJ2-7, with unresolved D. The CDR3 sequence: CSATNQRSDEQYF. The CDR3, as DNA: TGCAGTGCTACAAACCAAAGGTCAGACGAGCAGTACTTC.